This T cell receptor (beta chain) appears in the sequencing data of a study of T cells after yellow fever vaccination. Universal primer sites and UMIs were introduced during 5'RACE template-switching synthesis of TCR cDNA. TCRdb reprocessed the 5' RACE reads via MiXCR and lists one record per CDR3 protein. This repertoire shows some 300,000 distinct CDR3 sequences, 8.7% found once; its top ten account for 3% to 3.5%. On this clonotype itself: One junction end does not reproduce the germline sequence, and a read error may be involved.

Germline loops: CDR1 SGHTA, CDR2 FQGNSA. The CDR3 is made up of 12 amino acids. V usage is TRBV7-2 and J usage is TRBJ2-2, with a tentative D call TRBD2 (5 bases). This sequence originates from a man aged 18 to 30 who received the YFV17D yellow fever vaccine. The sequenced sample was CD4+ T cells sorted from PBMCs, obtained 5 days after the yellow fever booster vaccination. CDR3 protein: CASSPAAGELVF. The CDR3 nucleotides are TGTGCCAGCAGTCCCGCGGCCGGGGAGCTGGTTTTT.